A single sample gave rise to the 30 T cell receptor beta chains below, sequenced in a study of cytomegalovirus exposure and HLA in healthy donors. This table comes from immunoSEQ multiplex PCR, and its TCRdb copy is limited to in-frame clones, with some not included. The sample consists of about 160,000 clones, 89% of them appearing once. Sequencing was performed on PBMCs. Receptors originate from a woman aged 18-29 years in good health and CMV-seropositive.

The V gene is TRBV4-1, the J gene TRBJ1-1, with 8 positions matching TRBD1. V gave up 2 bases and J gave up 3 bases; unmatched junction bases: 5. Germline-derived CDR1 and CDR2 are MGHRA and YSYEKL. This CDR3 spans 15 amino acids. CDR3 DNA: TGCGCCAGCAGCCAACCGACGGACAGGGACACTGAAGCTTTCTTT. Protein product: CASSQPTDRDTEAFF.

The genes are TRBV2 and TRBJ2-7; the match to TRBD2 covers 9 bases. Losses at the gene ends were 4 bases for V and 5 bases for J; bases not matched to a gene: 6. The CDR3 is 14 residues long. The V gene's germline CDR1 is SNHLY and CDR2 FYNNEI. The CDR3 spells CASSGEAGGHEQYF. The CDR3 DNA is TGTGCCAGCAGTGGGGAAGCGGGAGGCCACGAGCAGTACTTC.

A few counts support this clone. CDR3 amino acids: CASSQARHSQDTGELFF. The CDR3 region has the DNA TGTGCCAGCAGCCAAGCACGTCACAGTCAGGACACCGGGGAGCTGTTTTTT. The chain carries TRBV14 and TRBJ2-2; D unclear. V was shortened by 1 base and J by 3 bases, with 15 bases between the two germline ends. CDR1 is SGHDN and CDR2 is FVKESK in the germline V gene. The CDR3 sequence is 17 residues long.

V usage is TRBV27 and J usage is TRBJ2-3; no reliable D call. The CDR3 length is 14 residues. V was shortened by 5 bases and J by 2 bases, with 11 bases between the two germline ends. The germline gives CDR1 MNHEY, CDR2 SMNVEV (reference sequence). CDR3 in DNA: TGTGCCAGCAGTCCTACTCCGTACACAGATACGCAGTATTTT. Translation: CASSPTPYTDTQYF.

The CDR3 sequence is CASTGRAGVPNEQFF. The CDR3 nucleotides are TGTGCCAGCACCGGTAGGGCGGGAGTACCGAATGAGCAGTTCTTC. The rearrangement uses TRBV6-1 and TRBJ2-1; TRBD2 agrees at 7 bases. Germline CDR1 reads MNHNS; CDR2 reads SASEGT. The CDR3 loop spans 15 amino acids. The V segment lost 7 bases and the J segment 7 bases; nucleotides outside the gene matches: 13.

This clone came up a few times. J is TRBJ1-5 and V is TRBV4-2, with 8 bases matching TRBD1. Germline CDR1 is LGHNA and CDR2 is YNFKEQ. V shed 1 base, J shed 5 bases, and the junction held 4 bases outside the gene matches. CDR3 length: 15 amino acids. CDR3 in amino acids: CASSQGQGSHQPQHF. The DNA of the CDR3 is TGTGCCAGCAGCCAAGGACAGGGGAGTCATCAGCCCCAGCATTTT.

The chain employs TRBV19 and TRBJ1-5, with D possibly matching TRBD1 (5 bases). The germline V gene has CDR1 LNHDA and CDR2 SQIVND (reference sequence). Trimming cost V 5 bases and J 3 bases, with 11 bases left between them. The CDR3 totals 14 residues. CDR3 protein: CASSVGHFNQPQHF. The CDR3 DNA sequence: TGTGCCAGTAGTGTCGGACATTTCAATCAGCCCCAGCATTTT.

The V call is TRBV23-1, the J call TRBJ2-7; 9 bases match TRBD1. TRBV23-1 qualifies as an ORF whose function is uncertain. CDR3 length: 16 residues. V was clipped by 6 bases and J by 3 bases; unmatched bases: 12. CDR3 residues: CASSPRTLGQGYEQYF. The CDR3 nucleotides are TGCGCCAGCAGCCCACGCACCTTGGGACAGGGCTACGAGCAGTACTTC.

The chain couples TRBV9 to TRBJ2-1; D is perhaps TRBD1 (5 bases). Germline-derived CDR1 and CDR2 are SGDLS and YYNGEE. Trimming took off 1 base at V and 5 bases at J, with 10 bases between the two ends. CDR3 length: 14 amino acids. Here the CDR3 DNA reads TGTGCCAGCAGCGTACCTGGGGCTAACAATGAGCAGTTCTTC. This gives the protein CASSVPGANNEQFF.

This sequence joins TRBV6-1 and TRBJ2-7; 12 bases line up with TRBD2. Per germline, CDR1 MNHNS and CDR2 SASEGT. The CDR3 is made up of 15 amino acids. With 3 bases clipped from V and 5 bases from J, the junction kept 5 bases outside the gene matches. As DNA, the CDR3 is TGTGCCAGCAGTGACTTCCGACTAGCGGGAGACGAGCAGTACTTC. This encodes CASSDFRLAGDEQYF.

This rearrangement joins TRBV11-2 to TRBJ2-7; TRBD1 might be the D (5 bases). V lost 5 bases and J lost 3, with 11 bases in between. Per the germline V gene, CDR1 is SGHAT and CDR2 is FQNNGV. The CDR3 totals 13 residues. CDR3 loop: CASSVDSFYEQYF. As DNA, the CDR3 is TGTGCCAGCAGCGTCGACAGCTTCTACGAGCAGTACTTC.

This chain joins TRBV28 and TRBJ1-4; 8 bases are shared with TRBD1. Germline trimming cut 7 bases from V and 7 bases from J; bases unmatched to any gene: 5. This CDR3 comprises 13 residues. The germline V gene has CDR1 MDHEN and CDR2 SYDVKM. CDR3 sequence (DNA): TGTGCCAGCACCAGGGGGCCTGGTGAAAAACTGTTTTTT. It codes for CASTRGPGEKLFF.

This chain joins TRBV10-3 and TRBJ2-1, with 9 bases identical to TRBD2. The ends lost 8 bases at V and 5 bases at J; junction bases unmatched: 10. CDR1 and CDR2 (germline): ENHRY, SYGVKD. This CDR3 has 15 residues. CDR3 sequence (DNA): TGTGCCATCCGGGCGGGAGGGCCCATAAACAATGAGCAGTTCTTC. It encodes CAIRAGGPINNEQFF.

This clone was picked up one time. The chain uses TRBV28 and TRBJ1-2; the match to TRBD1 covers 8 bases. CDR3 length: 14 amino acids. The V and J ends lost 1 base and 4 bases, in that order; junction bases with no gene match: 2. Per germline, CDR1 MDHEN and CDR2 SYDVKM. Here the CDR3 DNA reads TGTGCCAGCAGTTTATACGACAGGGGCTATGGCTACACCTTC. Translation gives CASSLYDRGYGYTF.

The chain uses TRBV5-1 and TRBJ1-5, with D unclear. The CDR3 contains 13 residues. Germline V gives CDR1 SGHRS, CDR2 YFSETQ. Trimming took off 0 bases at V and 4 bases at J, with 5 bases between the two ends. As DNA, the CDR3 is TGCGCCAGCAGCTTGGGACTTAATCAGCCCCAGCATTTT. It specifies CASSLGLNQPQHF.

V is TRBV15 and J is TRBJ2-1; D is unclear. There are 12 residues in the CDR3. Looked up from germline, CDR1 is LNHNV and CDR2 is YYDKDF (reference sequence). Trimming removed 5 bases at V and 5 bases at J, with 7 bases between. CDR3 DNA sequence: TGTGCCACCAGCCCCCGGGACAATGAGCAGTTCTTC. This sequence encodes CATSPRDNEQFF.

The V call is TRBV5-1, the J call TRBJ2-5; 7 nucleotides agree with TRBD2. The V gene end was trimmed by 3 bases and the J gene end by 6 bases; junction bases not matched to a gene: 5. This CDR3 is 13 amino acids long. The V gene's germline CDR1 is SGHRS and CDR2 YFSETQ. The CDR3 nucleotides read TGCGCCAGCAGCTGGCTAGCGGATAAGACCCAGTACTTC. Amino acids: CASSWLADKTQYF.

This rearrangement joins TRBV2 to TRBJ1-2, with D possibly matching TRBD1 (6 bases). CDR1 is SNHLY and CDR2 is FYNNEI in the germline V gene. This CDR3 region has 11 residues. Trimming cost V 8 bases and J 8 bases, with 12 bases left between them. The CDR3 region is CASRQAFGYTF. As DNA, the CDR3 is TGTGCCAGCCGACAGGCTTTCGGCTACACCTTC.

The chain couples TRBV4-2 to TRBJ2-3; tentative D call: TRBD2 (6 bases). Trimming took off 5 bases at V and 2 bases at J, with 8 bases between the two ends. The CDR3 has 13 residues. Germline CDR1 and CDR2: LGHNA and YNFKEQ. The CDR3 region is CASSSGDTDTQYF. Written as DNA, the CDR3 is TGTGCCAGCAGCTCGGGGGACACAGATACGCAGTATTTT.

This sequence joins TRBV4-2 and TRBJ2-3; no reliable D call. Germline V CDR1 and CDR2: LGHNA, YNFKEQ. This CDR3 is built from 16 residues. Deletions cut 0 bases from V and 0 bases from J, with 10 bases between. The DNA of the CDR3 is TGTGCCAGCAGCCAAGATTTGGCCTCTAGCACAGATACGCAGTATTTT. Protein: CASSQDLASSTDTQYF.

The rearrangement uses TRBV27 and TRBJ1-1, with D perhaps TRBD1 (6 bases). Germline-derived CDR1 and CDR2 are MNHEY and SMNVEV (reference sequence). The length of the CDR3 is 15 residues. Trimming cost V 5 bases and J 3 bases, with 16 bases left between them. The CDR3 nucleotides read TGTGCCAGCAGTATCCAGGGGTTGTTGTACACTGAAGCTTTCTTT. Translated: CASSIQGLLYTEAFF.

As DNA, the CDR3 is TGTGCCACGGTTAGCGGGAGGCCGGGAGAGACCCAGTACTTC. Protein product: CATVSGRPGETQYF. This chain connects TRBV2 to TRBJ2-5; TRBD2 aligns across 10 bases. V lost 10 bases, J lost 4 bases, and 9 bases stayed unmatched. Germline CDR1 is SNHLY and CDR2 is FYNNEI. The CDR3 contains 14 residues.

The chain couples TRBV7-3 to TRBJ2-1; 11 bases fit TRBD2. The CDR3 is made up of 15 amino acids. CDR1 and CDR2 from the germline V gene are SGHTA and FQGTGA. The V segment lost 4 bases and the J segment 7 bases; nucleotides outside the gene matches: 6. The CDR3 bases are TGTGCCAGCAGCTCCATAGCGGGAGGGGGGAATGAGCAGTTCTTC. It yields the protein CASSSIAGGGNEQFF.

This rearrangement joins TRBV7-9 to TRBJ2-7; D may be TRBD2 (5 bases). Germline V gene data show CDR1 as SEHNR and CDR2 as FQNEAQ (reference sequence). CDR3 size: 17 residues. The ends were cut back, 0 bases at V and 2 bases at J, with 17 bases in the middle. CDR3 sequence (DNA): TGTGCCAGCAGCTTAGCCAGAGGACTTCTATTACCCTACGAGCAGTACTTC. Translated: CASSLARGLLLPYEQYF.

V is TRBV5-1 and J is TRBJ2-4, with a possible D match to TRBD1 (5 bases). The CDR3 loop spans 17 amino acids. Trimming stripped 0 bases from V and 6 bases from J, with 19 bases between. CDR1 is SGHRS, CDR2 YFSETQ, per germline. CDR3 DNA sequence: TGCGCCAGCAGCTTGGCTGCACAAAGGCAGGGTGGAAACATTCAGTACTTC. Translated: CASSLAAQRQGGNIQYF.

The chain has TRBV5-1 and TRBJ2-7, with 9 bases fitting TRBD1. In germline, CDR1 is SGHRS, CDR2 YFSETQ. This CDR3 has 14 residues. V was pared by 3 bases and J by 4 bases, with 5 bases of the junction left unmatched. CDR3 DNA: TGCGCCAGCAGCTCTTCCGGGACAGGGTACGAGCAGTACTTC. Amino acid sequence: CASSSSGTGYEQYF.

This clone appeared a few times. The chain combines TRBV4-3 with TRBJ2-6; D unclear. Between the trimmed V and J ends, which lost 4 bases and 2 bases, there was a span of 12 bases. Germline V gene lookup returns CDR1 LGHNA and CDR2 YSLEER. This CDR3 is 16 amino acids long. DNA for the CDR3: TGCGCCAGCAGCCCCTACAGTGCCACTGGGGCCAACGTCCTGACTTTC. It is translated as CASSPYSATGANVLTF.

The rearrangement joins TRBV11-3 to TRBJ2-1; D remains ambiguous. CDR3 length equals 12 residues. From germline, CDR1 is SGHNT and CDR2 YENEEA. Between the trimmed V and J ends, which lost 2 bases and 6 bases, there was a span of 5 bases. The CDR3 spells CASSLRVNEQFF. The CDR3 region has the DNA TGTGCCAGCAGCTTAAGAGTCAATGAGCAGTTCTTC.

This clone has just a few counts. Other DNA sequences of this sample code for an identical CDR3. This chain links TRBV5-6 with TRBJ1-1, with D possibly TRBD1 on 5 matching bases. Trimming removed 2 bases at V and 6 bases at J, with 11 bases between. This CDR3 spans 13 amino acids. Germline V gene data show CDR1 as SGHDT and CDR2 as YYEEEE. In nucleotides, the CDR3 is TGTGCCAGCAGCTTTGCTCAGGGTGCTGAAGCTTTCTTT. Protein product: CASSFAQGAEAFF.

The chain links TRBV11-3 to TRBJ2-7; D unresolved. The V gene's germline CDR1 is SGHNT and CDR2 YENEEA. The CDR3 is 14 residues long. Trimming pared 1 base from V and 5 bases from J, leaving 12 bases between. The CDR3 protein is CASSLGAFVDEQYF. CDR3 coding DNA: TGTGCCAGCAGCTTAGGGGCGTTTGTGGACGAGCAGTACTTC.